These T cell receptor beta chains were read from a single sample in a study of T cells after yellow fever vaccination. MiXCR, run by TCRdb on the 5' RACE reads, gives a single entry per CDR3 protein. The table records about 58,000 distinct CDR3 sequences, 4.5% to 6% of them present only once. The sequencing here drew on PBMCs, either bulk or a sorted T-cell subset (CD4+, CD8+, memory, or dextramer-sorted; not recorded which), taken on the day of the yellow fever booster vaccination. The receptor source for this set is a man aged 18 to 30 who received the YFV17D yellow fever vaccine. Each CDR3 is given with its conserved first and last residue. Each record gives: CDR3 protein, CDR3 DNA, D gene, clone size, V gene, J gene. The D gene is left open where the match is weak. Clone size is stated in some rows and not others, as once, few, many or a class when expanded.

CSVEGLAGDGEQFF	TGCAGCGTTGAAGGGCTAGCGGGGGATGGTGAGCAGTTCTTC	TRBD2	many	TRBV29-1	TRBJ2-1
CASRPARDTGELFF	TGCGCCAGCAGACCCGCCCGAGACACCGGGGAGCTGTTTTTT	.	few	TRBV5-1	TRBJ2-2
CSVERTGGTEAFF	TGCAGCGTTGAGCGGACAGGGGGCACTGAAGCTTTCTTT	TRBD1	many	TRBV29-1	TRBJ1-1
CTPRGLGNYGYTF	TGCACACCTCGGGGGCTGGGTAACTATGGCTACACCTTC	.	.	TRBV20-1	TRBJ1-2
CASSPRTRDTQYF	TGCGCCAGCAGCCCGCGAACTAGAGATACGCAGTATTTT	.	few	TRBV4-3	TRBJ2-3
CASYPRGLAGEPSDTQYF	TGTGCCAGCTATCCCCGGGGACTAGCGGGGGAACCCTCAGATACGCAGTATTTT	TRBD2	many	TRBV5-6	TRBJ2-3
CASSLRGPNTGELFF	TGCGCCAGCAGCTTGAGGGGGCCGAACACCGGGGAGCTGTTTTTT	TRBD1	many	TRBV5-1	TRBJ2-2
CSATGTARYEAFF	TGCAGTGCTACCGGGACAGCGAGGTATGAAGCTTTCTTT	TRBD1	many	TRBV20-1	TRBJ1-1
CATGDSTDTQYF	TGTGCCACTGGGGACTCCACAGATACGCAGTATTTT	.	many	TRBV24-1	TRBJ2-3
CASSYSIRRSHTGELFF	TGTGCCAGCAGTTACTCGATCAGGAGGAGTCACACGGGGGAGCTGTTTTTT	.	.	TRBV6-5	TRBJ2-2
CASGQGDRGYANQPQHF	TGTGCTAGTGGGCAAGGAGACAGGGGCTACGCGAATCAGCCCCAGCATTTT	TRBD1	few	TRBV12-5	TRBJ1-5
CASSLGQSSYGYTF	TGCGCCAGCAGCTTAGGACAGTCTTCTTATGGCTACACCTTC	.	many	TRBV5-1	TRBJ1-2
CSVVRDRDNEQFF	TGCAGCGTTGTACGGGACAGGGATAATGAGCAGTTCTTC	TRBD1	many	TRBV29-1	TRBJ2-1
CASRRDRGLLSSEQFF	TGTGCCAGCAGGAGGGACAGGGGGCTTCTTAGTTCGGAGCAGTTCTTC	TRBD1	few	TRBV6-1	TRBJ2-1
CAAGGDLYQPQHF	TGTGCCGCTGGGGGGGACCTGTATCAGCCCCAGCATTTT	.	many	TRBV6-6	TRBJ1-5
CATSELGITGELFF	TGTGCCACCAGTGAGCTGGGAATCACCGGGGAGCTGTTTTTT	.	many	TRBV24-1	TRBJ2-2
CASSSFRDRGPYEQYF	TGTGCCAGCAGTTCCTTCCGGGACAGGGGGCCGTACGAGCAGTACTTC	TRBD1	.	TRBV6-2/TRBV6-3	TRBJ2-7
CASSPGTGTNQPQHF	TGCGCCAGCAGCCCCGGGACAGGGACCAATCAGCCCCAGCATTTT	TRBD1	few	TRBV5-1	TRBJ1-5
CASSPEPGLAQETQYF	TGTGCCAGCAGCCCGGAGCCGGGACTAGCCCAAGAGACCCAGTACTTC	TRBD2	few	TRBV4-2	TRBJ2-5
CASSYSGTFNQPQHF	TGTGCCAGCAGTTACTCGGGGACATTCAATCAGCCCCAGCATTTT	.	many	TRBV6-5	TRBJ1-5
CASTTGISPLHF	TGTGCCAGCACGACAGGAATTTCACCCCTCCACTTT	.	.	TRBV9	TRBJ1-6
CASSYGAPGNNEQFF	TGTGCCAGCAGTTACGGGGCGCCGGGTAACAATGAGCAGTTCTTC	.	.	TRBV6-2/TRBV6-3	TRBJ2-1
CASRISNSYNEQFF	TGTGCCAGCAGAATAAGTAACTCCTACAATGAGCAGTTCTTC	.	many	TRBV6-2/TRBV6-3	TRBJ2-1
CASSLDLDVKNIQYF	TGTGCCAGCAGCTTGGATTTGGACGTGAAAAACATTCAGTACTTC	.	many	TRBV5-4	TRBJ2-4
CASSLAPPSTSTGELFF	TGCGCCAGCAGCTTGGCCCCGCCTTCGACATCAACCGGGGAGCTGTTTTTT	.	.	TRBV5-1	TRBJ2-2
CASSLSGVQVQHF	TGTGCCAGCAGTCTCTCGGGGGTTCAGGTCCAGCATTTT	.	many	TRBV28	TRBJ1-5
CASSPRGLLTDTQYF	TGTGCCAGCAGCCCCAGAGGTCTCCTCACAGATACGCAGTATTTT	.	.	TRBV9	TRBJ2-3
CASSSRRGGSADTQYF	TGCGCCAGCAGCTCCCGGAGGGGGGGGAGCGCAGATACGCAGTATTTT	.	few	TRBV5-1	TRBJ2-3